This TCR beta chain emerged from a study of cytomegalovirus exposure and HLA in healthy donors. Study-level points and caveats: Per a later analysis, roughly 17,000 TCR beta sequences showed association with HLA alleles at 0.05 false discovery rate. Across all donors, roughly uniform sequencing depth was an assumption of the presence/absence analyses. Earlier analysis found most TCR beta V segments productive about 87% or about 30% of the time. In a later analysis, several top co-occurrence clusters appeared linked to parvovirus B19, influenza, CMV and Epstein-Barr virus.

Germline CDR1 SNHLY, CDR2 FYNNEI. V was clipped by 7 bases and J by 7 bases, with 14 bases between them. This CDR3 has 13 residues. Concerning this clone: Its antigen is not identified.

The PCR made use of 60 Vbeta and 13 Jbeta primers. Produced via immunoSEQ multiplex PCR; TCRdb's table is partial and in-frame only. The sample comprises roughly 100,000 clones, around 80% of which are singletons, and around 3% rests with the top ten. V and J are TRBV2 and TRBJ1-5, with a weak D call TRBD1 (6 bases). This TCR was sampled from a male donor in good health and CMV-seropositive. Sequencing used PBMCs. The CDR3 region is CASKRGQGQPQHF. CDR3 bases: TGTGCCAGCAAAAGAGGGCAGGGGCAGCCCCAGCATTTT.